One and the same sample provided the 25 T cell receptor beta chains below, sequenced in a study of T cell responses to AZD1222 COVID-19 vaccine. Data came from immunoSEQ multiplex PCR; TCRdb stores just in-frame clones and leaves some out. In the table there are around 200,000 clones, about 91% of which are singletons. Sequenced here: peripheral blood, sampled on day 0 of AZD1222 vaccination. The origin of the receptors is an adult in good health.

The genes are TRBV28 and TRBJ2-5; 8 positions agree with TRBD1. The junction had 22 bases not matched to a gene; V was cut back by 4 bases and J by 6 bases. The CDR3 is made up of 19 amino acids. Per the germline V gene, CDR1 is MDHEN and CDR2 is SYDVKM. The CDR3 bases are TGTGCCAGCAGTTCACCGCGAAGGCAAGGACAGGGCGGTGGGAAGACCCAGTACTTC. Protein product: CASSSPRRQGQGGGKTQYF.

The V gene is TRBV5-5, the J gene TRBJ2-5, with a possible D match to TRBD1 (7 bases). The germline V gene encodes CDR1 SGHKS and CDR2 YYEKEE (reference sequence). CDR3 length: 14 amino acids. V shed 4 bases and J shed 4 bases, with 14 bases lying between them. The CDR3 DNA reads TGTGCCAGCAGCCTCCGACAGGGAGGAGAGACCCAGTACTTC. Protein product: CASSLRQGGETQYF.

V and J are TRBV6-2 or TRBV6-3 and TRBJ1-1; D unclear. V lost 0 bases to trimming and J lost 0 bases, with 8 bases between them. The CDR3 extends over 15 amino acids. The germline V gene encodes CDR1 MNHEY and CDR2 SVGEGT. The CDR3 nucleotides are TGTGCCAGCAGTTACTCGAGTAAGGTGAACACTGAAGCTTTCTTT. It encodes CASSYSSKVNTEAFF.

This clone showed up just once. V gene TRBV7-2 combines with J gene TRBJ1-5; the match to TRBD1 covers 10 bases. CDR1 SGHTA and CDR2 FQGNSA come from the germline V gene. The length of the CDR3 is 16 residues. The V gene end was trimmed by 5 bases and the J gene end by 3 bases; junction bases not matched to a gene: 7. CDR3 amino acids: CASSTGTGANNQPQHF. The CDR3 coding sequence is TGTGCCAGCAGCACCGGGACAGGGGCTAACAATCAGCCCCAGCATTTT.

This clone was detected only once. This chain links TRBV30 with TRBJ1-1; TRBD1 agrees at 8 bases. J gave up 5 bases and V 6 bases, and 14 bases lay outside the gene matches. The CDR3 runs to 15 residues. Germline V gene sequence: CDR1 GTSNPN, CDR2 SVGIG (reference sequence). CDR3 sequence reads: CACNSRGLIGTEAFF. The CDR3 nucleotides read TGTGCCTGTAATAGCAGGGGGCTAATTGGGACTGAAGCTTTCTTT. Full variable domain (rest looked up from reference TRBV30 and TRBJ1-1): SQTIHQWPATLVQPVGSPLSLECTVEGTSNPNLYWYRQAAGRGLQLLFYSVGIGQISSEVPQNLSASRPQDRQFILSSKKLLLSDSGFYLCACNSRGLIGTEAFFGQGTRLTVV.

The V and J genes are TRBV9 and TRBJ1-2, with D unresolved. Germline loops: CDR1 SGDLS, CDR2 YYNGEE. This CDR3 spans 14 amino acids. V was shortened by 3 bases and J by 1 base, with 10 bases between the two germline ends. CDR3 sequence reads: CASSAGRGNYGYTF. DNA for the CDR3: TGTGCCAGCAGCGCCGGGCGGGGTAACTATGGCTACACCTTC.

This chain connects TRBV12-3 or TRBV12-4 to TRBJ1-1, with D unclear. Trimming took 5 bases from V and 2 from J, leaving 6 bases between them. The CDR3 is made up of 12 amino acids. This chain's CDR3 is CASSGLNTEAFF. CDR3 nucleotide sequence: TGTGCCAGCAGTGGGTTAAACACTGAAGCTTTCTTT.

The V and J genes are TRBV11-3 and TRBJ1-1; perhaps TRBD1 as D (6 bases). Trimming took off 2 bases at V and 10 bases at J, with 14 bases between the two ends. Germline values: CDR1 SGHNT, CDR2 YENEEA. The CDR3 has 13 amino acids. The CDR3 sequence is CASSLTGTGRAFF. The CDR3 DNA reads as TGTGCCAGCAGCTTAACTGGAACAGGGCGAGCTTTCTTT.

This clone was recorded a few times. The genes are TRBV10-1 and TRBJ1-1; maybe TRBD1 (6 bases). CDR3 length: 14 residues. Trimming removed 7 bases from V and 3 bases from J, with 15 bases in between. Germline V lookup: CDR1 WNHNN, CDR2 SYGVQD (reference sequence). CDR3 protein: CASKGTQQDTEAFF. The CDR3 DNA reads TGCGCCAGCAAGGGGACACAACAGGACACTGAAGCTTTCTTT.

V and J are TRBV5-5 and TRBJ1-2; unclear D gene. CDR1 is SGHKS, CDR2 YYEKEE, per germline (reference sequence). Deletions cut 0 bases from V and 0 bases from J, with 9 bases between. The CDR3 covers 15 residues. The CDR3 protein is CASSLEARTNYGYTF. The CDR3 nucleotides read TGTGCCAGCAGCTTGGAGGCCAGGACTAACTATGGCTACACCTTC.

This chain links TRBV25-1 with TRBJ1-1, with TRBD1 matching over 7 bases. CDR1 and CDR2 (germline): MGHDK, SYGVNS. Unmatched junction bases numbered 7, after V lost 6 bases and J lost 0 bases. CDR3 length: 15 amino acids. The CDR3 protein is CASRGQVKLNTEAFF. CDR3 DNA: TGTGCCAGCAGAGGACAGGTAAAGTTGAACACTGAAGCTTTCTTT.

This rearrangement joins TRBV9 to TRBJ2-2, with D tentatively TRBD2 (6 bases). CDR3 length: 12 residues. Germline CDR1 and CDR2: SGDLS and YYNGEE. Trimming removed 0 bases from V and 14 bases from J, with 11 bases in between. The DNA for the CDR3 is TGTGCCAGCAGCGTAGCGGCGGGGCCCCTGTTTTTT. Translating it yields CASSVAAGPLFF.

The chain uses TRBV4-2 and TRBJ2-3, with D hard to call. This CDR3 has 12 residues. Germline assignment: CDR1 LGHNA and CDR2 YNFKEQ. The ends were cut back, 0 bases at V and 5 bases at J, with 3 bases in the middle. CDR3 loop: CASSQDRDTQYF. The CDR3 nucleotides are TGTGCCAGCAGCCAAGATAGAGATACGCAGTATTTT.

J is TRBJ1-5 and V is TRBV21-1. TRBV21-1 is a pseudogene. This CDR3 is 17 amino acids long. Here the CDR3 reads CASSKPFPPDGFQPQHF. The DNA for the CDR3 is TGTGCCAGCAGCAAACCATTTCCTCCCGACGGTTTTCAGCCCCAGCATTTT.

This chain joins TRBV3-1 (or the pseudogene TRBV3-2) and TRBJ2-4; TRBD2 agrees at 7 bases. This CDR3 region has 11 residues. After removal of 3 bases from V and 15 bases from J, the junction contained 5 bases not matched to a gene. The germline CDR1 and CDR2 sequences are LGHDT and YNNKEL (reference sequence). The CDR3 region is CASSQTGGVYF. The CDR3 nucleotides read TGTGCCAGCAGCCAGACGGGGGGAGTGTACTTC.

The V and J genes are TRBV28 and TRBJ2-7, with 10 bases aligning to TRBD1. In germline, CDR1 is MDHEN, CDR2 SYDVKM. This CDR3 is built from 15 residues. J was trimmed by 5 bases and V by 3 bases; bases with no gene match: 7. CDR3 nucleotides: TGTGCCAGCAGTTTGACCGGGACAGGGGCCCACGAGCAGTACTTC. Its protein product is CASSLTGTGAHEQYF. Filled out from reference TRBV28 and TRBJ2-7, the complete variable domain reads DVKVTQSSRYLVKRTGEKVFLECVQDMDHENMFWYRQDPGLGLRLIYFSYDVKMKEKGDIPEGYSVSREKKERFSLILESASTNQTSMYLCASSLTGTGAHEQYFGPGTRLTVT.

This chain joins TRBV5-1 and TRBJ1-2; D is perhaps TRBD1 (6 bases). V was cut by 4 bases and J by 7 bases, with 17 bases left in between. CDR3 length: 14 residues. Germline V gives CDR1 SGHRS, CDR2 YFSETQ. The CDR3 here is CASSLRTATGGYTF. CDR3 sequence (DNA): TGCGCCAGCAGCCTAAGGACAGCCACGGGTGGCTACACCTTC.

This clone was counted a single time. The rearrangement uses TRBV15 and TRBJ2-1; D unclear. V lost 5 bases and J lost 0, with 14 bases in between. This CDR3 comprises 16 residues. CDR1 and CDR2 from the germline V gene are LNHNV and YYDKDF (reference sequence). The CDR3 here is CATSGPGPASYNEQFF. The DNA of the CDR3 is TGTGCCACCAGCGGTCCCGGACCAGCCTCCTACAATGAGCAGTTCTTC.

The chain couples TRBV13 to TRBJ2-1; D remains unclear. V was trimmed by 5 bases and J by 3 bases, leaving 8 bases between them. Germline-derived CDR1 and CDR2 are PRHDT and FYEKMQ (reference sequence). The CDR3 is made up of 13 amino acids. CDR3: CASSRLSYNEQFF. DNA for the CDR3: TGTGCCAGCAGCCGACTGAGCTACAATGAGCAGTTCTTC. The full variable domain, in which reference TRBV13 and TRBJ2-1 provide the parts outside the CDR3, is AAGVIQSPRHLIKEKRETATLKCYPIPRHDTVYWYQQGPGQDPQFLISFYEKMQSDKGSIPDRFSAQQFSDYHSELNMSSLELGDSALYFCASSRLSYNEQFFGPGTRLTVL.

The chain joins TRBV9 to TRBJ2-5; D remains unclear. Germline assignment: CDR1 SGDLS and CDR2 YYNGEE. This CDR3 contains 12 residues. Trimming removed 4 bases from V and 5 bases from J, with 9 bases in between. CDR3 residues: CASSPYGETQYF. The DNA for the CDR3 is TGTGCCAGCAGCCCTTATGGTGAGACCCAGTACTTC. Based on the CDR3 plus reference TRBV9 and TRBJ2-5, the full variable domain is DSGVTQTPKHLITATGQRVTLRCSPRSGDLSVYWYQQSLDQGLQFLIQYYNGEERAKGNILERFSAQQFPDLHSELNLSSLELGDSALYFCASSPYGETQYFGPGTRLLVL.

This clone came up once. The chain couples TRBV7-6 to TRBJ2-3, with unresolved D. CDR3 length equals 11 residues. In germline, CDR1 is SGHVS, CDR2 FNYEAQ. With 3 bases removed from V and 5 bases from J, the gap between germline ends came to 3 bases. Written as DNA, the CDR3 is TGTGCCAGCAGCTTGGAAGATACGCAGTATTTT. Protein product: CASSLEDTQYF.

The chain employs TRBV7-2 and TRBJ2-5; tentative D call: TRBD2 (6 bases). The CDR3 runs to 15 residues. Germline CDR1 reads SGHTA; CDR2 reads FQGNSA. Trimming took 3 bases from V and 3 from J, leaving 14 bases between them. The CDR3: CASSFSGTQKETQYF. Written as DNA, the CDR3 is TGTGCCAGCAGCTTCTCCGGGACTCAGAAAGAGACCCAGTACTTC.

This chain uses TRBV9 with TRBJ2-5, with TRBD1 matching 7 bases. There are 13 residues in the CDR3. V lost 1 base to trimming and J lost 4 bases; unmatched junction nucleotides: 1. CDR1 is SGDLS and CDR2 is YYNGEE in the germline V gene. The CDR3 loop reads CASSVWDRETQYF. The CDR3, as DNA: TGTGCCAGCAGCGTATGGGACAGAGAGACCCAGTACTTC.

The chain links TRBV9 to TRBJ2-3; a weak D match, TRBD2 (5 bases). The CDR3 has 14 residues. CDR1 and CDR2 from the germline V gene are SGDLS and YYNGEE. The V end lost 2 bases, the J end lost 2 bases, and 9 bases lay between the germline ends. CDR3 region: CASSVDSYTDTQYF. The CDR3 nucleotides are TGTGCCAGCAGCGTGGACTCCTACACAGATACGCAGTATTTT.

The rearrangement joins TRBV3-1 (or the pseudogene TRBV3-2) to TRBJ2-1; 9 nucleotides line up with TRBD1. Looked up from germline, CDR1 is LGHDT and CDR2 is YNNKEL (reference sequence). This CDR3 has 16 amino acids. J gave up 7 bases and V 1 base, and 8 bases lay outside the gene matches. CDR3 sequence reads: CASSQVFTGGENEQFF. CDR3 bases: TGTGCCAGCAGCCAAGTATTCACAGGGGGCGAGAATGAGCAGTTCTTC.